The next 13 T cell receptor beta chains were all read from a single sample in a study of T cells in Graves' hyperthyroidism and ophthalmopathy. Authors of the study amplified TCR beta CDR3 regions from RNA transcripts. TCR CDR3 regions were first amplified by RT-PCR with HTBI primers. TCRdb re-analysed the multiplex PCR reads in MiXCR, keeping a single row per CDR3 protein. The data contain more than 500,000 distinct CDR3 sequences, roughly 15% of them singletons. Sequencing input: blood. These receptor sequences come from a woman in her 30s with Graves' ophthalmopathy.

This clonotype was picked up many times. The chain is built from TRBV11-1 and TRBJ2-3; 13 positions agree with TRBD2. The CDR3 contains 14 residues. V dropped 4 bases and J dropped 12; count of bases not matched to a gene: 7. The germline V gene encodes CDR1 SGHAT and CDR2 FQDESV (reference sequence). CDR3 coding DNA: TGTGCCAGCAGCTCGACTAGCGGGAGGACCCATCAGTATTTT. Translation: CASSSTSGRTHQYF.

V is TRBV4-1 and J is TRBJ1-2; tentative D call: TRBD1 (5 bases). V was pared by 4 bases and J by 7 bases, with 16 bases between. The length of the CDR3 is 14 residues. Germline assignment: CDR1 MGHRA and CDR2 YSYEKL. The CDR3 DNA reads TGCGCCAGCAGCCGATGGGGGAGTTTGGGTGGCTACACCTTC. Residues: CASSRWGSLGGYTF.

For this clonotype: This could be a read error, since a much larger clone is one nucleotide away. The chain recombines TRBV28 with TRBJ2-2; D unresolved. Germline assignment: CDR1 MDHEN and CDR2 SYDVKM. The CDR3 spans 11 residues. The CDR3 loop is CVSRFSGELFF. In nucleotides, the CDR3 is TGTGTCAGCAGATTTTCCGGGGAGCTGTTTTTT.

This clonotype has more than one count but fewer than ten. The chain couples TRBV7-9 to TRBJ1-5; D is possibly TRBD1 (6 bases). V lost 1 base to trimming and J lost 2 bases, with 9 bases between them. The CDR3 has 15 amino acids. Germline V CDR1 and CDR2: SEHNR, FQNEAQ (reference sequence). The CDR3 nucleotides are TGTGCCAGCAGCTTAGAACAGGGTGGCAATCAGCCCCAGCATTTT. It translates to CASSLEQGGNQPQHF.

This clonotype was seen ten or more times. V gene TRBV2 combines with J gene TRBJ2-7, with D tentatively TRBD1 (5 bases). Trimming shortened V by 2 bases and J by 5 bases, and 13 bases separated the two germline ends. Germline V gene lookup returns CDR1 SNHLY and CDR2 FYNNEI. The CDR3 has 14 amino acids. As DNA, the CDR3 is TGTGCCAGCAGTGAATTGCAGGGTCTCAACGAGCAGTACTTC. This sequence encodes CASSELQGLNEQYF.

The gene calls are TRBV13 and TRBJ1-6; D remains unclear. Germline CDR1 and CDR2: PRHDT and FYEKMQ (reference sequence). This CDR3 spans 15 amino acids. With 1 base removed from V and 7 bases from J, the gap between germline ends came to 11 bases. The CDR3 DNA follows: TGTGCCAGCAGCTTAGCGGGGTCAGCAAATTCACCCCTCCACTTT. Its translation: CASSLAGSANSPLHF.

The sample holds many counts of this clonotype. The V and J genes are TRBV6-1 and TRBJ2-5, with D unresolved. CDR1 is MNHNS and CDR2 is SASEGT in the germline V gene. The CDR3 covers 12 residues. The V end was cut by 5 bases, the J end by 14 bases, with 18 bases between. Here the CDR3 reads CASSYGADRPYF. DNA of the CDR3: TGTGCCAGCAGTTATGGCGCGGATCGGCCTTACTTC.

For the CDR3, the DNA is TGTGCCAGCAGCGTAGACAGGCACACTGAAGCTTTCTTT. Its protein is CASSVDRHTEAFF. The V and J genes are TRBV9 and TRBJ1-1, with D perhaps matching TRBD1 (5 bases). The germline V gene has CDR1 SGDLS and CDR2 YYNGEE. The CDR3 runs to 13 residues. Trimming pared 0 bases from V and 3 bases from J, leaving 6 bases between.

This clonotype was counted between two and nine times. This chain connects TRBV19 to TRBJ1-5, with D uncertain. The germline gives CDR1 LNHDA, CDR2 SQIVND (reference sequence). Trimming removed 0 bases from V and 0 bases from J, with 6 bases in between. The CDR3 contains 15 residues. CDR3 in amino acids: CASSIEVYSNQPQHF. CDR3 nucleotide sequence: TGTGCCAGTAGTATAGAAGTATATAGCAATCAGCCCCAGCATTTT.

This clonotype showed up many times. The J gene is TRBJ2-3, the V gene TRBV20-1, with D tentatively TRBD2 (6 bases). The CDR3 is made up of 15 amino acids. V was trimmed by 0 bases and J by 3 bases, leaving 13 bases between them. Looked up from germline, CDR1 is DFQATT and CDR2 is SNEGSKA (reference sequence). In DNA, the CDR3 is TGCAGTGCTAGAGACCCGGGAGAGAATACAGATACGCAGTATTTT. Translation gives CSARDPGENTDTQYF.

The table lists this clonotype with many counts. This chain joins TRBV12-3 or TRBV12-4 and TRBJ1-5, with D possibly matching TRBD1 (5 bases). The CDR3 extends over 16 amino acids. The V end lost 6 bases, the J end lost 0 bases, and 15 bases lay between the germline ends. The CDR3 loop is CASRLGPVYSNQPQHF. DNA for the CDR3: TGTGCCAGCAGGCTGGGGCCAGTGTATAGCAATCAGCCCCAGCATTTT.

The chain uses TRBV25-1 and TRBJ2-1; no reliable D call. Germline loops: CDR1 MGHDK, CDR2 SYGVNS. The CDR3 consists of 15 residues. V lost 3 bases and J lost 0, with 9 bases in between. CDR3 loop: CASSDFGRSYNEQFF. The CDR3 DNA reads TGTGCCAGCAGTGATTTTGGCCGCTCCTACAATGAGCAGTTCTTC. The full variable domain, rest sourced from reference TRBV25-1 and TRBJ2-1, is EADIYQTPRYLVIGTGKKITLECSQTMGHDKMYWYQQDPGMELHLIHYSYGVNSTEKGDLSSESTVSRIRTEHFPLTLESARPSHTSQYLCASSDFGRSYNEQFFGPGTRLTVL.

The table lists this clonotype with a few counts. The chain recombines TRBV10-2 with TRBJ2-1; 12 positions agree with TRBD2. CDR1 is WSHSY, CDR2 SAAADI, per germline. The CDR3 runs to 16 residues. V trimming: 3 bases; J trimming: 8 bases; junction bases outside the gene matches: 8. CDR3: CASSDPGLAGGDEQFF. The DNA of the CDR3 is TGCGCCAGCAGTGATCCGGGGCTAGCGGGAGGGGATGAGCAGTTCTTC.